This TCR beta chain comes out of a study of cytomegalovirus exposure and HLA in healthy donors. V lost 3 bases to trimming and J lost 5 bases, with 7 bases between them. This CDR3 spans 11 amino acids. The germline V gene has CDR1 DFQATT and CDR2 SNEGSKA (reference sequence). Donors sampled were nominally healthy, though unrecorded immune exposures were likely. PCR employed 60 Vbeta and 13 Jbeta primers. The data were produced by immunoSEQ multiplex PCR, yet TCRdb's version contains in-frame clones alone and is incomplete. Seen here are some 120,000 clones, 73% observed once, and the top ten hold over 4%.

The sequence was collected from a man aged 55 to 70 in good health and CMV-seropositive. The rearrangement uses TRBV20-1 and TRBJ1-2; no definite D call. What was sequenced was PBMCs. The CDR3, as DNA: TGCAGTGCTAGCTTCCTATATGGCTACACCTTC. Its protein product is CSASFLYGYTF.